The rows below give T cell receptor beta chains drawn from one sample of a study of T cell repertoires in cytomegalovirus infection. The antigens these receptors bind are not known. A single record per CDR3 protein comes from TCRdb applying MiXCR to the reads. The sample includes 450,000 to 600,000 distinct CDR3 sequences, about 42% of them seen just once. Sequencing used cultured PBMCs, obtained from culture after CMV antigen stimulation. Receptors originate from a human donor in good health (CMV status not recorded). Some clones in this sample may be carry-over from other donors' samples. Each CDR3 is given with its conserved first and last residue. A D gene is named only where the DNA matches it firmly. Clone sizes are given selectively: once, few, many, or a class where the clone is expanded.

size | D | J | V | DNA | CDR3
few | NA | TRBJ2-3 | TRBV7-4 | TGTGCCAGCAGCTGGTTTATAGGGGAGCTGGCAGATACGCAGTATTTT | CASSWFIGELADTQYF
once | TRBD1 | TRBJ2-7 | TRBV5-1 | TGCGCCAGCAGCAGGGGACAGGAGTTGTACGAGCAGTACTTC | CASSRGQELYEQYF
NA | NA | TRBJ2-1 | TRBV12-3/TRBV12-4 | TGTGCCAGTACATTAGGGTTTAAGGTGTCTGAGCAGTTCTTC | CASTLGFKVSEQFF
NA | NA | TRBJ1-1 | TRBV18 | TGTGCCAGCTCACCCAACGGGGTTGAAGCTTTCTTT | CASSPNGVEAFF
NA | NA | TRBJ1-5 | TRBV28 | TGTGCCAGCAGTTCACGACAAGGGGGGTATGATCAGCCCCAGCATTTT | CASSSRQGGYDQPQHF
few | NA | TRBJ1-1 | TRBV7-8 | TGTGCCAGCAGCTTTCGGGGCGCGTACACTGAAGCTTTCTTT | CASSFRGAYTEAFF
once | TRBD1 | TRBJ2-1 | TRBV4-2 | TGTGCCAGCAGCCTGATGACAGGGGATGCGAATGAGCAGTTCTTC | CASSLMTGDANEQFF
NA | NA | TRBJ1-4 | TRBV27 | TGTGCCAGCAGTCCTGTCAGGGGAAATAATGAAAAACTGTTTTTT | CASSPVRGNNEKLFF
NA | TRBD1 | TRBJ1-2 | TRBV6-2/TRBV6-3 | TGTGCCAGCAGTTACCCCACCGGACAGGCTCGACTTAAGGGTTACACCTTC | CASSYPTGQARLKGYTF
NA | TRBD2 | TRBJ2-3 | TRBV10-3 | TGTGCCTCCTACCGACTAGCGGGAGGTAATCACACAGATACGCAGTATTTT | CASYRLAGGNHTDTQYF
NA | NA | TRBJ1-5 | TRBV4-1 | TGCGCCAGCAGCCCTACCAGAGATCGGCCCCAGCATTTT | CASSPTRDRPQHF
once | NA | TRBJ2-7 | TRBV2 | TGTGCCAGCGCATGGCAGGTTGCTGGGCAGTACTTC | CASAWQVAGQYF
NA | NA | TRBJ1-5 | TRBV20-1 | TGCAGTGCTAAGGTGAGCAATCAGCCCCAGCATTTT | CSAKVSNQPQHF
NA | NA | TRBJ1-4 | TRBV20-1 | TGCAGTGCCAAGGGTGTGGCCGGGGGGAATGAAAAACTGTTTTTT | CSAKGVAGGNEKLFF
many | TRBD1 | TRBJ2-7 | TRBV7-2 | TGTGCCAGCAGCCCGACAGGGTACTCCTACGAGCAGTACTTC | CASSPTGYSYEQYF
NA | TRBD1 | TRBJ2-2 | TRBV24-1 | TGTGCCACCAGTGGGAACGACAGGGGCTGGACCGGGGAGCTGTTTTTT | CATSGNDRGWTGELFF
NA | TRBD1 | TRBJ2-2 | TRBV6-1 | TGTGCCAGCAGAAGACAGGGGGCGCGGGGGAACACCGGGGAGCTGTTTTTT | CASRRQGARGNTGELFF
NA | NA | TRBJ2-2 | TRBV11-3 | TGTGCCACGTCACAGGGTGCAAGCGACACCGGGGAGCTGTTTTTT | CATSQGASDTGELFF
few | NA | TRBJ2-1 | TRBV7-6 | TGTGCCAGCAGCTTAGCCGGTCAGTGGTGGGAGCAGTTCTTC | CASSLAGQWWEQFF
NA | TRBD1 | TRBJ2-1 | TRBV7-6 | TGTGCCAGCAGTTCCGGGACAGGGGGCCGATTTTCGAAGTTCTTC | CASSSGTGGRFSKFF
NA | NA | TRBJ2-2 | TRBV27 | TGTGCCAGCAGCCAGAATGATGGGGAGCTGTTTTTT | CASSQNDGELFF
NA | TRBD2 | TRBJ2-5 | TRBV7-2 | TGTGCCAGCATCCCCCAACCGGGACTACAAGAGACCCAGTACTTC | CASIPQPGLQETQYF
few | TRBD2 | TRBJ2-1 | TRBV28 | TGTGCCAGCAGTTTAGGGGGACTAGCGGGGGTAAGCAATGAGCAGTTCTTC | CASSLGGLAGVSNEQFF
few | NA | TRBJ1-6 | TRBV7-6 | TGTGCCAGCAGCTTAGACCTCAGGGAGTATAATTCACCCCTCCACTTT | CASSLDLREYNSPLHF
NA | NA | TRBJ1-1 | TRBV4-2 | TGTGCCAGCAGCCAAGATCCGGTGAACACTGAAGCTTTCTTT | CASSQDPVNTEAFF
NA | NA | TRBJ2-3 | TRBV2 | TGTGCCAGCCCGGCGAGACGCACAGATACGCAGTATTTT | CASPARRTDTQYF
once | NA | TRBJ1-1 | TRBV4-1 | TGCGCCAGCAGCCAAGGCATGGTACGGGGCAGCCTCCCCGAAGCTTTCTTT | CASSQGMVRGSLPEAFF
NA | NA | TRBJ2-1 | TRBV2 | TGTGCCAGCAGCCCCACTGAGAACAATGAGCAGTTCTTC | CASSPTENNEQFF
NA | TRBD2 | TRBJ2-1 | TRBV29-1 | TGCAGCGTTGGGAGGGGACTAGCGAAACACAATGAGCAGTTCTTC | CSVGRGLAKHNEQFF
NA | NA | TRBJ1-3 | TRBV12-3/TRBV12-4 | TGTGCCAGCAGTTTGTGGAGCTCTGGAAACACCATATATTTT | CASSLWSSGNTIYF
NA | NA | TRBJ2-1 | TRBV14 | TGTGCCAGCAGCCCCTTCGGCCGGGGATCGGACAATGAGCAGTTCTTC | CASSPFGRGSDNEQFF
many | NA | TRBJ2-7 | TRBV3-1 | TGTGCCAGCAGCCCAACAGGGATGAAGCAGTACTTC | CASSPTGMKQYF
NA | NA | TRBJ2-2 | TRBV6-1 | TGTGCCAGCAAGATGACAGTGGACGCGAACACCGGGGAGCTGTTTTTT | CASKMTVDANTGELFF
NA | NA | TRBJ1-5 | TRBV7-2 | TGTGCCAGCAGCTTACGGGGTGCTCAGCCCCAGCATTTT | CASSLRGAQPQHF
NA | TRBD1 | TRBJ1-2 | TRBV7-2 | TGTGCCAGCAGCGCCGATCTCGGGACAGGGGAAGATGGCTACACCTTC | CASSADLGTGEDGYTF
few | NA | TRBJ2-1 | TRBV7-8 | TGTGCCAGCAGCTCCATTGCATTCGGTGAGCAGTTCTTC | CASSSIAFGEQFF
NA | NA | TRBJ2-2 | TRBV2 | TGTGCCAGCAGTGGGGACCTGGGGTCCACCGGGGAGCTGTTTTTT | CASSGDLGSTGELFF
NA | NA | TRBJ2-1 | TRBV5-4 | TGTGCCAGCAGTTTGCCAGCGGATGAGCAGTTCTTC | CASSLPADEQFF
NA | TRBD1 | TRBJ2-7 | TRBV20-1 | TGCAGTGCTACCGTGGGACAGCTGAGGGGCGAGCAGTACTTC | CSATVGQLRGEQYF
NA | NA | TRBJ2-7 | TRBV3-1 | TGTGCCAGCAGCCGTCCTTTGAGGGGCGGGGTCTCCTACGAGCAGTACTTC | CASSRPLRGGVSYEQYF
NA | NA | TRBJ1-4 | TRBV6-1 | TGTGCCAGCAGTGAAAGAGGGATCGCCTATGATGAAAAACTGTTTTTT | CASSERGIAYDEKLFF
NA | TRBD2 | TRBJ2-2 | TRBV20-1 | TGCAGTGCTAGAGATGGGGAGCGGGGGTCGGCCGGGGAGCTGTTTTTT | CSARDGERGSAGELFF
NA | NA | TRBJ1-1 | TRBV4-1 | TGCGCCAGCAGCCGCGGGACCAACGATGAAGCTTTCTTT | CASSRGTNDEAFF
NA | NA | TRBJ1-1 | TRBV19 | TGTGCCAGTAGTCCCCTTAGAGACTACACTGAAGCTTTCTTT | CASSPLRDYTEAFF
NA | NA | TRBJ1-3 | TRBV29-1 | TGCAGCGTTACCCCCGACAGTCTCGGAAACACCATATATTTT | CSVTPDSLGNTIYF
few | TRBD2 | TRBJ2-1 | TRBV7-2 | TGTGCCAGCAGCACAGGACTAGCCTCCTACAATGAGCAGTTCTTC | CASSTGLASYNEQFF
NA | NA | TRBJ1-1 | TRBV7-4 | TGTGCCAGCAGCTCCTATGCGGTTCGTGCTGGGGAAGCTTTCTTT | CASSSYAVRAGEAFF
few | NA | TRBJ2-5 | TRBV7-8 | TGTGCCAGCAGCTCCAGGGGCTCGGAGACCCAGTACTTC | CASSSRGSETQYF
NA | NA | TRBJ1-2 | TRBV6-5 | TGTGCCGGAGGGGACTATGGCTACACCTTC | CAGGDYGYTF
few | TRBD1 | TRBJ1-1 | TRBV19 | TGTGCCAGTAGTCCGTGGACAGGGGAGAACACTGAAGCTTTCTTT | CASSPWTGENTEAFF
NA | NA | TRBJ2-7 | TRBV6-5 | TGTGCCAGCAGTTACACCGGGGCCGGCTACGAGCAGTACTTC | CASSYTGAGYEQYF
NA | NA | TRBJ1-2 | TRBV6-2/TRBV6-3 | TGTGCCAGCAGATTACTGGGGGCAGGCTACACCTTC | CASRLLGAGYTF
NA | TRBD1 | TRBJ1-1 | TRBV5-1 | TGCGCCAGCAGCCAGTTGGGACAGGGAATGAACACTGAAGCTTTCTTT | CASSQLGQGMNTEAFF
NA | NA | TRBJ2-7 | TRBV7-6 | TGTGCCAGCAGCTTAGCCAACGAGAACTACGAGCAGTACTTC | CASSLANENYEQYF
NA | NA | TRBJ1-1 | TRBV19 | TGTGCCAGTAGGGTAACAGGAATGAGGACTGAAGCTTTCTTT | CASRVTGMRTEAFF